Listed below are T cell receptor beta chains from one sample, sequenced in a study of T-cell memory formation after mild COVID-19. A single record per CDR3 protein comes from TCRdb applying MiXCR to the 5' RACE reads. The sample lists about 350,000 distinct CDR3 sequences, around 30% occurring once. Sequenced material: PBMCs or a T cell subset sorted from them (not recorded which). All receptors derive from an adult woman who had mild COVID-19 (a few samples of this study predate the infection). Cell type and time point are not known. Each CDR3 is given with its conserved first and last residue. The D gene is left open where the match is weak. Clone size is given for some rows only: seen once, a few or many times, or a class if the clone is expanded.

v_gene	d_gene	abundance	j_gene	CDR3aa	CDR3nt
TRBV4-2	NA	few	TRBJ2-3	CASSPDGVSTDTQYF	TGTGCCAGCAGCCCGGATGGCGTTAGCACAGATACGCAGTATTTT
TRBV5-1	NA	few	TRBJ1-4	CASSLEGREKLFF	TGCGCCAGCAGCTTGGAAGGCCGAGAAAAACTGTTTTTT
TRBV9	NA	few	TRBJ2-3	CASSVPSTNTQYF	TGTGCCAGCAGCGTACCTAGTACGAATACGCAGTATTTT
TRBV7-3	NA	NA	TRBJ2-1	CASSSGSYNEQFF	TGTGCCAGCAGTAGCGGCTCCTACAATGAGCAGTTCTTC
TRBV2	TRBD2	NA	TRBJ2-5	CASSESGTSGGTQYF	TGTGCCAGCAGTGAATCCGGGACTAGCGGGGGGACCCAGTACTTC
TRBV27	TRBD1	NA	TRBJ2-4	CASSRGQVNKNIQYF	TGTGCCAGCAGCCGAGGACAGGTTAACAAAAACATTCAGTACTTC
TRBV5-1	TRBD1	NA	TRBJ2-3	CASSEAGGSTGRTQYF	TGCGCCAGCAGCGAGGCAGGGGGCTCTACGGGGAGGACGCAGTATTTT
TRBV7-9	NA	few	TRBJ2-5	CASSPRAYEETQYF	TGTGCCAGCAGCCCTCGGGCGTACGAAGAGACCCAGTACTTC
TRBV20-1	TRBD2	NA	TRBJ2-5	CSARDWAGGQETQYF	TGCAGTGCTAGAGATTGGGCGGGGGGGCAAGAGACCCAGTACTTC
TRBV15	TRBD1	NA	TRBJ2-3	CATSRGDRVTDTQYF	TGTGCCACCAGCAGAGGGGACAGGGTGACAGATACGCAGTATTTT
TRBV5-1	NA	few	TRBJ1-2	CASSLGQKSYGYTF	TGCGCCAGCAGCTTGGGACAGAAGTCTTATGGCTACACCTTC
TRBV12-3/TRBV12-4	TRBD2	NA	TRBJ2-7	CASRPTGTSLHEQYF	TGTGCCAGCAGACCCACCGGGACTAGCCTCCACGAGCAGTACTTC
TRBV7-9	NA	NA	TRBJ1-1	CASTSGGRGEAFF	TGTGCCAGCACCTCCGGCGGTAGGGGTGAAGCTTTCTTT
TRBV5-1	TRBD1	few	TRBJ2-7	CASSLGQGLLYEQYF	TGCGCCAGCAGCCTTGGACAGGGGTTGTTGTACGAGCAGTACTTC
TRBV5-5	NA	NA	TRBJ2-7	CASRKGGTDFYEQYF	TGTGCCAGCAGAAAAGGAGGGACGGACTTCTACGAGCAGTACTTC
TRBV20-1	NA	NA	TRBJ1-5	CSATPEGVQPQHF	TGCAGTGCTACTCCCGAAGGGGTTCAGCCCCAGCATTTT
TRBV3-1	TRBD1	NA	TRBJ2-1	CASTRTGPHEQFF	TGTGCCAGCACCCGGACAGGACCACATGAGCAGTTCTTC
TRBV4-1	NA	NA	TRBJ1-1	CASSHGGREAFF	TGCGCCAGCAGCCATGGGGGCCGAGAAGCTTTCTTT
TRBV20-1	TRBD1	few	TRBJ1-4	CSAQDRGQGEKLFF	TGCAGTGCTCAAGACAGGGGTCAAGGGGAAAAACTGTTTTTT
TRBV2	NA	few	TRBJ2-5	CASSSLQGQETQYF	TGTGCCAGCAGTTCGCTCCAGGGGCAAGAGACCCAGTACTTC
TRBV3-1	TRBD1	few	TRBJ2-7	CASSNRQGGEQYF	TGTGCCAGCAGCAACAGACAGGGCGGCGAGCAGTACTTC
TRBV3-1	NA	few	TRBJ1-5	CASSQRRSVQPQHF	TGTGCCAGCAGCCAACGCAGGTCGGTACAGCCCCAGCATTTT
TRBV24-1	TRBD2	NA	TRBJ2-1	CATGTSDAEQFF	TGTGCCACCGGGACTAGCGATGCTGAGCAGTTCTTC
TRBV5-4	TRBD2	few	TRBJ2-3	CASSSTGLAGDTQYF	TGTGCCAGCAGCTCGACGGGACTAGCGGGGGATACGCAGTATTTT
TRBV4-2	TRBD2	few	TRBJ2-1	CASSQETSGGIYEQFF	TGTGCCAGCAGCCAAGAGACTAGCGGGGGAATCTATGAGCAGTTCTTC
TRBV24-1	TRBD1	NA	TRBJ2-2	CATSDLVGTGTGTGELFF	TGTGCCACCAGTGATTTGGTCGGGACAGGGACGGGGACCGGGGAGCTGTTTTTT
TRBV20-1	NA	NA	TRBJ2-7	CSARGRVKTYEQYF	TGCAGTGCTAGGGGCAGGGTAAAGACCTACGAGCAGTACTTC
TRBV4-2	TRBD1	NA	TRBJ2-7	CASSPRRTGDYEQYF	TGTGCCAGCAGCCCGCGTCGGACAGGGGACTACGAGCAGTACTTC
TRBV12-3/TRBV12-4	NA	few	TRBJ1-2	CASSVGAYGYTF	TGTGCCAGCAGCGTGGGGGCCTATGGCTACACCTTC
TRBV28	TRBD2	few	TRBJ2-1	CASRVVTPGTRINEQFF	TGTGCCAGCAGAGTTGTTACCCCCGGGACTAGAATTAATGAGCAGTTCTTC
TRBV29-1	NA	NA	TRBJ2-7	CSVEEAGGYEQYF	TGCAGCGTTGAAGAGGCAGGCGGCTACGAGCAGTACTTC
TRBV6-1	TRBD2	NA	TRBJ2-5	CASSDQVGGQETQYF	TGTGCCAGCAGTGACCAAGTGGGAGGGCAAGAGACCCAGTACTTC
TRBV5-1	NA	NA	TRBJ2-1	CASSKPGSANEQFF	TGCGCCAGCAGTAAACCGGGCTCAGCAAATGAGCAGTTCTTC
TRBV12-3/TRBV12-4	NA	NA	TRBJ2-1	CASRSGSSSYNEQFF	TGTGCCAGCAGGTCAGGGTCGAGCTCCTACAATGAGCAGTTCTTC
TRBV9	TRBD2	NA	TRBJ2-1	CASSVATGRGYNEQFF	TGTGCCAGCAGCGTAGCCACCGGGCGGGGGTACAATGAGCAGTTCTTC
TRBV24-1	NA	NA	TRBJ2-2	CATSVKGGPGELFF	TGTGCCACCAGTGTAAAGGGTGGCCCCGGGGAGCTGTTTTTT